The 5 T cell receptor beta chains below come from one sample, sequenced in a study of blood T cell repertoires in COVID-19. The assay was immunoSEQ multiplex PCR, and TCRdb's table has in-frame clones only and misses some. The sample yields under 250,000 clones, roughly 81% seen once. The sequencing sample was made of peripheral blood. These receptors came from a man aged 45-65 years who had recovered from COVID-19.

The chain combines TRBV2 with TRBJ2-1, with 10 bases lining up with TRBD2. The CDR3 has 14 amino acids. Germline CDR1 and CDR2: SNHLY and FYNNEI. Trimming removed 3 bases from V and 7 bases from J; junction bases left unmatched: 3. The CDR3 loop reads CASSEVLAGNEQFF. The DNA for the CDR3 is TGTGCCAGCAGTGAGGTACTAGCGGGGAATGAGCAGTTCTTC. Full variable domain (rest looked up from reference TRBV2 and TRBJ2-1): EPEVTQTPSHQVTQMGQEVILRCVPISNHLYFYWYRQILGQKVEFLVSFYNNEISEKSEIFDDQFSVERPDGSNFTLKIRSTKLEDSAMYFCASSEVLAGNEQFFGPGTRLTVL.

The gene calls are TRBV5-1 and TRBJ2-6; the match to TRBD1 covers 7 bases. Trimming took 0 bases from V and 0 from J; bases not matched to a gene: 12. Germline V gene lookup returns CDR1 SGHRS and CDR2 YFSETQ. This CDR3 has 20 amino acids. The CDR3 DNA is TGCGCCAGCAGCTTGGACAGGGGCAGCAACAGGCTCTCTGGGGCCAACGTCCTGACTTTC. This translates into CASSLDRGSNRLSGANVLTF.

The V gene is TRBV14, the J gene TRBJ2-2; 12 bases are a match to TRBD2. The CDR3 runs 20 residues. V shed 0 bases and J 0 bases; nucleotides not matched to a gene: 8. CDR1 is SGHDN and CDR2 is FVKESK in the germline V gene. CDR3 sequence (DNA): TGTGCCAGCAGCCAAGATGCGGGACTAGCGGGCCCCGCGAACACCGGGGAGCTGTTTTTT. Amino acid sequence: CASSQDAGLAGPANTGELFF.

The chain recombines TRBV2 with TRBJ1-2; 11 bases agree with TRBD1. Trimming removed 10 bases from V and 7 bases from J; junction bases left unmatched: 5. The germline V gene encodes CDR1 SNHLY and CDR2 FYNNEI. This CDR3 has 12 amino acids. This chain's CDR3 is CATGQGAGGYTF. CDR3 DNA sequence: TGTGCCACCGGACAGGGGGCGGGTGGCTACACCTTC.

CDR3 sequence: CASSPAQGAGDRRGRAAFF. The CDR3 DNA reads as TGTGCCAGCAGCCCTGCCCAAGGGGCAGGGGACCGTCGGGGAAGGGCCGCTTTCTTT. The chain links TRBV7-8 to TRBJ1-1; maybe TRBD1 (6 bases). Between the trimmed V and J ends, which lost 5 bases and 11 bases, there was a span of 36 bases. Germline V lookup: CDR1 SGHVS, CDR2 FQNEAQ. There are 19 residues in the CDR3.